This entry lists 4 T cell receptor beta chains sequenced from one sample in a study of cytomegalovirus exposure and HLA in healthy donors (dated by TCRdb to 2016 to 2017). The library was built by means of the immunoSEQ multiplex PCR assay. For the multiplex PCR, a mixture combining 60 forward primers for TCR Vbeta segments and 13 reverse primers for TCR Jbeta segments was used. Not all clones reach the TCRdb copy of this immuneACCESS table, which keeps in-frame sequences only. Checked studies attribute under half of the gap to unresolved V genes and leave the rest unexplained. For this sample the table gives under 200,000 clones, of which approximately 80% were detected only once. Together, the top ten hold nearly 6.5% of the sample. Sequenced: PBMCs. The source of these receptors is a man in his fifties in good health and CMV-seropositive.

This clone was observed once. The J gene is TRBJ1-5, the V gene TRBV19; D gene unclear. There are 14 residues in the CDR3. CDR1 and CDR2 from the germline V gene are LNHDA and SQIVND (reference sequence). The V end lost 9 bases, the J end lost 8 bases, and 20 bases lay between the germline ends. This chain's CDR3 is CASQYEVGDKPQHF. For the CDR3, the DNA is TGTGCCAGCCAGTACGAGGTTGGAGATAAGCCCCAGCATTTT. Together with reference TRBV19 and TRBJ1-5, the CDR3 gives the full variable domain: DGGITQSPKYLFRKEGQNVTLSCEQNLNHDAMYWYRQDPGQGLRLIYYSQIVNDFQKGDIAEGYSVSREKKESFPLTVTSAQKNPTAFYLCASQYEVGDKPQHFGDGTRLSIL.

The gene calls are TRBV6-6 and TRBJ2-2; TRBD2 agrees at 8 bases. From germline, CDR1 is MNHNY and CDR2 SVGAGI (reference sequence). CDR3 length: 15 amino acids. The ends lost 4 bases at V and 6 bases at J; junction bases unmatched: 7. CDR3 amino acids: CASSSSGRGPGELFF. The CDR3 coding sequence is TGTGCCAGCAGTTCGTCCGGGAGGGGCCCCGGGGAGCTGTTTTTT.

The chain employs TRBV6-1 and TRBJ1-2; the match to TRBD1 covers 7 bases. From germline, CDR1 is MNHNS and CDR2 SASEGT. CDR3 length equals 15 residues. J gave up 8 bases and V 6 bases, and 15 bases lay outside the gene matches. CDR3 sequence (DNA): TGTGCCAGCAGGTCCGGGACAGCAACCTCGTGGGGCTACACCTTC. It encodes CASRSGTATSWGYTF.

The V call is TRBV9, the J call TRBJ2-3; 10 bases align to TRBD2. J gave up 4 bases and V 3 bases, and 8 bases lay outside the gene matches. Germline V gene sequence: CDR1 SGDLS, CDR2 YYNGEE. This CDR3 is 16 amino acids long. CDR3 region: CASSDPSGGLADTQYF. CDR3 nucleotides: TGTGCCAGCAGCGACCCTAGCGGGGGCCTGGCAGATACGCAGTATTTT.